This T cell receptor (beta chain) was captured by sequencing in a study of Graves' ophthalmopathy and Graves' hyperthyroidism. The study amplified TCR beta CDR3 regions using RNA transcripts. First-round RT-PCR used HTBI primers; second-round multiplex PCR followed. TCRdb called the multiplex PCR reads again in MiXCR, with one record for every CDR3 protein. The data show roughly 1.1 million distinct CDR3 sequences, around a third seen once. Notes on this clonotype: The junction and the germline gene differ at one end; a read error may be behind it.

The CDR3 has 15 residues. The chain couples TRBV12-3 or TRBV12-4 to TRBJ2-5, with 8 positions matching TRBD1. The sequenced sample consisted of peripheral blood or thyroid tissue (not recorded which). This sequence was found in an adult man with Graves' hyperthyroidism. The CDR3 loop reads CASTLWDRHQETQCF. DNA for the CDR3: TGTGCCAGCACCTTATGGGACAGGCACCAAGAGACCCAGTGCTTC.